A single T cell receptor beta chain is shown here with its context. In the original analysis: Amplification of reference gene primers provided the estimated nucleated cell counts. Method: immunoSEQ multiplex PCR; TCRdb's copy keeps in-frame clones and lacks some. Clonal size and the V and J genes are those of that table, whereas D and trimming came from the DNA. The sample has more than 150,000 clones; around 80% are singletons. The CDR3 runs 13 residues. CDR1 MDHEN and CDR2 SYDVKM come from the germline V gene. V dropped 1 base and J dropped 5 bases, with 8 bases sitting between them. The data originate from a study of blood T cell repertoires in COVID-19. Study at large: Nucleic acid was either cDNA or gDNA, and it came from T cells, B-cell-depleted T cells, or PBMCs.

This clonotype originated in a man aged 25-45 years with active or convalescent COVID-19. The sequencing input was peripheral blood. V gene TRBV28 combines with J gene TRBJ1-1, with a weak D call TRBD1 (5 bases). In DNA, the CDR3 is TGTGCCAGCAGTTTATACAGGCCGACTGAAGCTTTCTTT. It codes for CASSLYRPTEAFF.